This TCR beta chain comes out of a study of shared clonotypes between healthy human individuals. It was roughly 200 ng DNA, 28,000 or so T cell genomes, that sorted-subset replicate PCRs used. Libraries were prepared by immunoSEQ multiplex PCR; TCRdb keeps only in-frame clonotypes and omits some of them. The sample holds 2 million to 2.5 million clones, roughly 92% seen once. General study findings and limits: Non-shared clonotypes were found to have lower generation probabilities than the clonotypes that were shared by all four of the sorted-subset donors. Of the naive CD4 clonotypes, around 5% were shared across a handful of donors.

A word on this clone: Its antigen is undetermined.

A split of CD4+ cells into CD45RA+ naive and CD45RA-negative memory subsets was performed. The sequence came from a man aged 18-30 years in good health. Some clones in this sample may be carry-over from other donors' samples. The sample consisted of naive CD4+ T cells from PBMCs. Subset meaning: CD45RA+ positively selected.

CDR3 sequence (DNA): TGTGCCAGTAAATCCGGAGAGACCCAGTACTTC. Its translation is CASKSGETQYF. This chain uses TRBV19 with TRBJ2-5; no clear D. V lost 7 bases and J lost 4, with 7 bases in between. The germline V gene encodes CDR1 LNHDA and CDR2 SQIVND (reference sequence). This CDR3 region has 11 residues.